This T cell receptor beta chain was documented in a study of T cell repertoires in cytomegalovirus infection. The CDR3 contains 19 residues. The V gene end was trimmed by 3 bases and the J gene end by 7 bases; junction bases not matched to a gene: 20. Germline V gene data show CDR1 as MDHEN and CDR2 as SYDVKM. In regard to this clonotype: Its antigen is not known.

TCRdb reprocessed the reads via MiXCR and lists one record per CDR3 protein. Here the sample spans roughly 500,000 distinct CDR3 sequences, roughly a third being singletons. The sequencing here drew on cultured PBMCs, taken from culture after CMV antigen stimulation. The source is a human donor in good health (CMV status not recorded). Some clones in this sample may be carry-over from other donors' samples. V usage is TRBV28 and J usage is TRBJ2-2; TRBD2 aligns across 7 bases. Written as DNA, the CDR3 is TGTGCCAGCAGTTTCCCCACCTCAATAGGTGGCGGGAGTGTCGGGGAGCTGTTTTTT. It is translated as CASSFPTSIGGGSVGELFF.